The 17 T cell receptor delta chains reported below all come from one sample, sequenced in a study of gamma-delta chains in newborns, infants, children. TCRdb reran clone calling via CATT on the reads. Of a few thousand delta-chain clones listed, 45% to 65% were seen once; the top ten hold roughly 15%. Sequenced material: blood. Receptors originate from a child who received the measles vaccine.

The chain joins TRDV1 to TRDJ1, with a possible D match to TRDD3 (5 bases). V dropped 0 bases and J dropped 0 bases, with 32 bases sitting between them. This CDR3 is 23 amino acids long. Germline V gene data show CDR1 as TSWWSYY and CDR2 as QGS. The CDR3 region is CALGELEDPILDGETTYTDKLIF. DNA of the CDR3: TGTGCTCTTGGGGAACTAGAGGACCCTATACTAGATGGGGAAACAACGTACACCGATAAACTCATCTTT.

On this clone itself: A single base separates this from a much larger clone, so it may be a read error. The chain has TRDV2 and TRDJ3; D gene unclear. V lost 3 bases, J lost 0 bases, and 5 bases lay in between. Germline V lookup: CDR1 GEAIGNYY, CDR2 EKD. This CDR3 is built from 15 residues. The CDR3 DNA sequence: TGTGCCTGTGACCCCGTCTCCTGGGACACCCGACAGATGTTTTTC. It specifies CACDPVSWDTRQMFF.

Details on this clone: A far larger clone is one base from this, pointing to a likely read error. This rearrangement joins TRDV1 to TRDJ1; D may be TRDD1 (5 bases). This CDR3 comprises 16 residues. CDR1 and CDR2 from the germline V gene are TSWWSYY and QGS. The CDR3 here is CALGGVEEEITDKLTF. DNA for the CDR3: TGTGCTCTTGGGGGCGTCGAAGAGGAAATCACCGATAAACTCACCTTT.

This clone is judged medium-sized (0.01 to 0.1%). The sample contains more than one DNA sequence encoding this CDR3. This chain joins TRDV2 and TRDJ3, with TRDD3 matching over 8 bases. The CDR3 length is 18 residues. Germline CDR1 reads GEAIGNYY; CDR2 reads EKD. Trimming removed 0 bases from V and 0 bases from J; junction bases left unmatched: 3. CDR3 amino acids: CACDTAGGSSWDTRQMFF. The CDR3 nucleotides read TGTGCCTGTGACACCGCTGGGGGAAGCTCCTGGGACACCCGACAGATGTTTTTC.

Regarding this clone: A much larger clone differs by one base, so this may be a read error. Different DNA sequences within this sample yield the same CDR3. This rearrangement joins TRDV2 to TRDJ2, with 13 bases fitting TRDD3. CDR1 is GEAIGNYY and CDR2 is EKD in the germline V gene. This CDR3 is built from 18 residues. This CDR3 reads CACDTITGGYGVTAQLFF. CDR3 bases: TGTGCCTGCGACACGATAACTGGGGGATACGGGGTAACAGCACAACTCTTCTTT.

In its sample, this clone is large. This chain connects TRDV1 to TRDJ1; 8 bases match TRDD3. The CDR3 contains 16 residues. The ends lost 3 bases at V and 0 bases at J; junction bases unmatched: 6. The germline CDR1 and CDR2 sequences are TSWWSYY and QGS. The CDR3 loop is CALGDPLGEYTDKLIF. The CDR3, as DNA: TGTGCTCTTGGGGATCCCCTGGGGGAGTACACCGATAAACTCATCTTT.

Turning to this clone: A read error may explain this, as a much larger clone is one base away. The same CDR3 also results from other DNA sequences found in this sample. The rearrangement joins TRDV3 to TRDJ1, with TRDD3 matching 10 bases. With 4 bases clipped from V and 1 base from J, the junction kept 36 bases outside the gene matches. The CDR3 runs to 24 residues. CDR1 and CDR2 (germline): TVYSNPD, GDNSRS (reference sequence). CDR3 nucleotides: TGTGCCTCCCGGGTAGGCCTCCCTAGAGTACTGGGGGATCCGAGGCCTGGGATCACCGATAAACTCATCTTT. It codes for CASRVGLPRVLGDPRPGITDKLIF.

As concerns this clone: A clone one base away is much larger, so this may be a read error. This sample also contains other DNA sequences that code for the same CDR3. V usage is TRDV1 and J usage is TRDJ1; tentative D call: TRDD2 (5 bases). The length of the CDR3 is 15 residues. Trimming shortened V by 5 bases and J by 11 bases, and 24 bases separated the two germline ends. Per the germline V gene, CDR1 is TSWWSYY and CDR2 is QGS. The CDR3 bases are TGTGCTCTTGGGCCTAGTCTGTTCCCCTACCCCCCGCTCATCTTT. Translated, it gives CALGPSLFPYPPLIF.

As regards this clone: A single base is all that separates this from a far larger clone, so a read error is likely. The V gene is TRDV3, the J gene TRDJ1, with TRDD3 matching over 7 bases. Germline V CDR1 and CDR2: TVYSNPD, GDNSRS (reference sequence). This CDR3 region has 17 residues. The CDR3: CASLFGYWGSQTDKPIF. The DNA for the CDR3 is TGTGCCTCCCTATTCGGGTACTGGGGATCCCAGACCGATAAACCCATCTTT.

This clone came up once. A read error may explain this, as a much larger clone is one base away. CDR3 residues: CALGEFPPYAQLGDPPNTDKPIF. The DNA for the CDR3 is TGTGCTCTTGGGGAATTCCCGCCCTACGCCCAACTGGGGGATCCACCTAACACCGATAAACCCATCTTT. This rearrangement joins TRDV1 to TRDJ1, with 10 bases identical to TRDD3. This CDR3 is 23 amino acids long. Per germline, CDR1 TSWWSYY and CDR2 QGS.

The chain joins TRDV1 to TRDJ1; the D call may be TRDD2 or TRDD3 (5 bases each). The CDR3 is 24 amino acids. From germline, CDR1 is TSWWSYY and CDR2 QGS. V shed 1 base and J shed 8 bases, with 44 bases lying between them. The CDR3 loop is CALGEPSSAESEPFARDGSRKLIF. CDR3 sequence (DNA): TGTGCTCTTGGGGAACCCTCTTCCGCCGAAAGTGAACCCTTCGCTCGGGATGGGAGTCGAAAACTCATCTTT.

Concerning this clone: An end of the junction differs from the germline gene, which may be a read error. At the DNA level, this CDR3 is encoded by other sequences in the same sample as well. The chain couples TRDV1 to TRDJ1, with 7 bases fitting TRDD3. CDR3 length: 23 amino acids. The germline V gene has CDR1 TSWWSYY and CDR2 QGS. The CDR3 sequence is CALGELTPAFSFLGDPYTDKLIF. As DNA, the CDR3 is TGTGCTCTTGGAGAACTCACCCCGGCCTTCTCGTTCTTGGGGGACCCGTACACCGATAAACTCATCTTT.

In this sample, this clone is medium-sized. The rearrangement uses TRDV2 and TRDJ2, with 13 bases matching TRDD3. The CDR3 totals 18 residues. The J segment lost 3 bases and the V segment lost 0 bases, leaving 6 bases of the junction unmatched. Germline V CDR1 and CDR2: GEAIGNYY, EKD. The CDR3 DNA follows: TGTGCCTGTGACACCGTACTGGGGGATACGCGGGTGACAGCACAACTCTTCTTT. Its translation: CACDTVLGDTRVTAQLFF.

This clone is medium-sized by share. This chain uses TRDV1 with TRDJ1, with 12 bases identical to TRDD3. The junction had 29 bases not matched to a gene; V was cut back by 0 bases and J by 0 bases. CDR1 and CDR2 (germline): TSWWSYY, QGS. The CDR3 runs to 26 residues. CDR3 sequence: CALGELALPSPHYWGIHPLYTDKLIF. The CDR3 coding sequence is TGTGCTCTTGGGGAACTGGCCCTTCCTAGCCCGCACTACTGGGGGATACACCCATTGTACACCGATAAACTCATCTTT.

Notes on this clone: A much larger clone sits a single nucleotide away, making a read error possible. Other DNA sequences in the same sample also yield this CDR3. The chain employs TRDV2 and TRDJ2; 10 nucleotides agree with TRDD3. Germline CDR1 GEAIGNYY, CDR2 EKD. This CDR3 spans 16 amino acids. CDR3 DNA: TGTGCCTGCGACAGACTGGGGGATTCTTTGACAGCACAACTCTTCTTT. It encodes CACDRLGDSLTAQLFF.

By sample fraction, this clone is large. In the same sample, other DNA sequences code for this CDR3. Written as DNA, the CDR3 is TGTGCTCTTTACGGACTGGGGGATAACCCCCGGATTTCCTACACCGATAAACTCATCTTT. Encoded protein: CALYGLGDNPRISYTDKLIF. The rearrangement links TRDV3 to TRDJ1, with TRDD3 matching 11 bases. Germline CDR1 and CDR2: TVYSNPD and GDNSRS (reference sequence). This CDR3 is built from 20 residues.

The sample holds a few counts of this clone. A much larger clone lies a single base off, so this may be a read error. The chain has TRDV3 and TRDJ1, with 8 bases aligning to TRDD2. The CDR3 covers 18 residues. V lost 0 bases to trimming and J lost 8 bases; unmatched junction nucleotides: 23. In germline, CDR1 is TVYSNPD, CDR2 GDNSRS (reference sequence). CDR3 DNA sequence: TGTGCCTTTAGGGATAAGGGCCTTCCTAATCCGGTCTCGGGCAAACTCATCTTT. Protein sequence: CAFRDKGLPNPVSGKLIF.